The entry below describes one TCR beta chain. Its matching antigen is unknown. V was clipped by 9 bases and J by 7 bases; unmatched bases: 11. The germline V gene has CDR1 MNHNY and CDR2 SVGAGI (reference sequence). The CDR3 totals 14 residues. The data stem from a study of cytomegalovirus exposure and HLA in healthy donors. General study findings and limits: Associated with cytomegalovirus, according to the listing, were 150 to 200 TCR beta chains. Several top significant clusters appeared, in a later analysis, to be linked to common viral pathogens. The authors considered a cluster of highly shared sequence variants likely to be a sequencing artifact.

PCR amplification relied on 60 Vbeta primers (plus 13 Jbeta primers). Clones were read by immunoSEQ multiplex PCR, and TCRdb kept only the in-frame ones, dropping some. The sample contains about 170,000 clones, about 85% of which appear only once. This TCR came from a man aged 18 to 29 in good health and CMV-seropositive. This sequence joins TRBV6-6 and TRBJ1-2; 10 positions match TRBD1. The specimen sequenced was PBMCs. CDR3 region: CASFPGQGTGGYTF. For the CDR3, the DNA is TGTGCCAGTTTTCCGGGACAGGGGACAGGTGGCTACACCTTC.